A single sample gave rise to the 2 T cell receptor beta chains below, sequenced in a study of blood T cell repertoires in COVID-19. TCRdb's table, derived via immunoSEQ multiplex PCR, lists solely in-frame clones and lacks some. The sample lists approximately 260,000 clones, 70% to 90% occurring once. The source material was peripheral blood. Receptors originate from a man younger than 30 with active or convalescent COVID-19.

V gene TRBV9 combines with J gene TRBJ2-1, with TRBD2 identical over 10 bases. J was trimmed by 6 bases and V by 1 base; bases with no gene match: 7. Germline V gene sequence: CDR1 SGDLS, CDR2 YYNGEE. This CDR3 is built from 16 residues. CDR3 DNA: TGTGCCAGCAGCGTATCCAGCGGGAGGGTCTTCAATGAGCAGTTCTTC. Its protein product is CASSVSSGRVFNEQFF.

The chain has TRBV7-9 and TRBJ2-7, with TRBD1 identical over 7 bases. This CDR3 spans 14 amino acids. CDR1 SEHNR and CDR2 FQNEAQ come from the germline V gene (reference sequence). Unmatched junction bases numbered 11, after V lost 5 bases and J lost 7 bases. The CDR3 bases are TGTGCCAGCAGCCAAGGGACAGTCGACAAGGAGCAGTACTTC. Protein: CASSQGTVDKEQYF.